This is a list of T cell receptor beta chains from one sample in a study of technical replicates of blood from four donors. The method was immunoSEQ multiplex PCR; TCRdb's version includes in-frame clones alone and lacks a portion of them. The table shows about 83,000 clones, with 90% to 97% occurring only once. The specimen was T cells isolated from PBMCs. All receptors derive from a human donor in good health. Both conserved end residues are part of each CDR3. The order of the fields is CDR3 length, V gene, clone size, D gene, J gene, CDR3 protein, CDR3 DNA. D genes are given only for firm matches. The size field is filled for only some rows; it gives once, few, many or a size class.

>16|TRBV5-1|-|TRBD2|TRBJ2-5
CASSFGLAGDGETQYF
TGCGCCAGCAGCTTCGGACTAGCGGGAGACGGGGAGACCCAGTACTTC
>16|TRBV4-3|once|-|TRBJ2-3
CASSQDVKAGTDTQYF
TGCGCCAGCAGCCAAGATGTTAAAGCGGGCACAGATACGCAGTATTTT
>15|TRBV27|-|TRBD2|TRBJ2-7
CASSFTSGRTYEQYF
TGTGCCAGCAGTTTCACTAGCGGGAGAACCTACGAGCAGTACTTC
>18|TRBV5-3|-|-|TRBJ1-1
CARSPHSGVQDVNTEAFF
TGTGCCAGAAGCCCTCATTCGGGCGTACAGGACGTCAACACTGAAGCTTTCTTT
>15|TRBV28|-|-|TRBJ1-5
CASSFDQVRNQPQHF
TGTGCCAGCAGTTTCGATCAGGTTCGCAATCAGCCCCAGCATTTT
>15|TRBV5-1|-|-|TRBJ2-7
CASTKETSASREQYF
TGCGCCAGTACTAAGGAGACTAGTGCATCGCGGGAGCAGTACTTC
>17|TRBV4-2|-|TRBD1|TRBJ1-2
CASSQALGTGINYGYTF
TGTGCCAGCAGCCAAGCCCTGGGGACAGGGATCAACTATGGCTACACCTTC
>14|TRBV5-4|-|TRBD1|TRBJ1-2
CASSQKSTGYGYTF
TGTGCCAGCAGCCAAAAATCGACAGGGTATGGCTACACCTTC
>16|TRBV4-1|-|-|TRBJ1-1
CASSQDLRDSDTEAFF
TGCGCCAGCAGCCAAGATCTTAGGGACTCGGACACTGAAGCTTTCTTT
>16|TRBV29-1|-|TRBD1|TRBJ2-3
CSVSFHRGRWTDTQYF
TGCAGCGTATCCTTCCACAGGGGGCGATGGACAGATACGCAGTATTTT
>15|TRBV11-3|-|-|TRBJ2-5
CASSFTGLGMVAQYF
TGTGCCAGCAGCTTCACAGGGTTGGGCATGGTGGCCCAGTACTTC
>14|TRBV27|-|-|TRBJ1-5
CASSLTGRDQPQHF
TGTGCCAGCAGTTTAACAGGGAGGGATCAGCCCCAGCATTTT
>19|TRBV4-3|-|-|TRBJ2-1
CASSQVWRPPSIKYNEQFF
TGCGCCAGCAGCCAAGTTTGGAGACCTCCTAGCATTAAGTACAATGAGCAGTTCTTC
>16|TRBV30|-|TRBD1|TRBJ1-5
CAWSPPGQPMNQPQHF
TGTGCCTGGAGTCCACCGGGACAGCCTATGAATCAGCCCCAGCATTTT
>13|TRBV28|-|TRBD1|TRBJ1-2
CASRPGQLYGYTF
TGTGCCAGCAGGCCGGGACAGCTGTATGGCTACACCTTC